This T cell receptor (beta chain) was captured by sequencing in a study of T cell clones after liver transplantation. About the study: Post-transplant blood was tracked for graft-donor-reactive T cell clones identified in a pre-transplant mixed lymphocyte reaction.

Only in-frame clones appear in the TCRdb table, and some are missing; sequencing was by immunoSEQ multiplex PCR. The sample yields 77,000 or so clones, about 80% seen once. With V trimmed by 3 bases and J by 8 bases, 16 bases remained unmatched. The CDR3 length is 17 residues. The germline CDR1 and CDR2 sequences are GTSNPN and SVGIG (reference sequence). The V gene is TRBV30, the J gene TRBJ2-2, with 9 bases identical to TRBD2. The TCR sequence derives from a human patient who received a liver transplant. The graft donor may account for some of the T cells. The sequenced sample was CD4+ T cells from blood, obtained 12 months after liver transplant. The CDR3 sequence is CAWSRDSGSMGGGELFF. Here the CDR3 DNA reads TGTGCCTGGAGCAGGGATAGCGGGAGTATGGGAGGGGGGGAGCTGTTTTTT.